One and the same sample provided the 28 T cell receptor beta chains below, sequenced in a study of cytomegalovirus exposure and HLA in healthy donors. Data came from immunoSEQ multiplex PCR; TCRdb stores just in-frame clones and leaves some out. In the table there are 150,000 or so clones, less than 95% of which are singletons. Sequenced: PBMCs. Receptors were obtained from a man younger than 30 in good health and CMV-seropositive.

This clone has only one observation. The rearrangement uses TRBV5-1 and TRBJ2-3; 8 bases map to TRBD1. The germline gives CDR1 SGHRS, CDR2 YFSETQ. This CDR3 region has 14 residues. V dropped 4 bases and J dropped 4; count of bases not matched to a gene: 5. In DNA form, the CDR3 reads TGCGCCAGCAGCAGCGGACAGGGCCCAGATACGCAGTATTTT. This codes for CASSSGQGPDTQYF.

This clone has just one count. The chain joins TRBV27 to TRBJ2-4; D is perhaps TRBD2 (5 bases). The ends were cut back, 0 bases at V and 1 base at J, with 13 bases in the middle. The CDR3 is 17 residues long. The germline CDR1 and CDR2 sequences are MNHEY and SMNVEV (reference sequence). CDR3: CASSLSWAPGAKNIQYF. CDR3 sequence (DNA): TGTGCCAGCAGTTTATCATGGGCCCCGGGGGCCAAAAACATTCAGTACTTC.

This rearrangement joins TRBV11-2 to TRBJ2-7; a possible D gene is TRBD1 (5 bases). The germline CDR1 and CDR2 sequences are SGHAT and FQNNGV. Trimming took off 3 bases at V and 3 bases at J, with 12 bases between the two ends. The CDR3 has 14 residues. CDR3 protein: CASSFSGLSYEQYF. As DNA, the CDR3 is TGTGCCAGCAGCTTCTCAGGGCTAAGCTACGAGCAGTACTTC. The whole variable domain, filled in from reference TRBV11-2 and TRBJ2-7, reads EAGVAQSPRYKIIEKRQSVAFWCNPISGHATLYWYQQILGQGPKLLIQFQNNGVVDDSQLPKDRFSAERLKGVDSTLKIQPAKLEDSAVYLCASSFSGLSYEQYFGPGTRLTVT.

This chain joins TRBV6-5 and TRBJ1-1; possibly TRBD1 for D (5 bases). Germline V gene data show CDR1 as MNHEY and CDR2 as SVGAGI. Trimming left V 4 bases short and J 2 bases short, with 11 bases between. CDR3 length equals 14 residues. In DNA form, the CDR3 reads TGTGCCAGCAGTTTGACAGTCTCCAACACTGAAGCTTTCTTT. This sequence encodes CASSLTVSNTEAFF.

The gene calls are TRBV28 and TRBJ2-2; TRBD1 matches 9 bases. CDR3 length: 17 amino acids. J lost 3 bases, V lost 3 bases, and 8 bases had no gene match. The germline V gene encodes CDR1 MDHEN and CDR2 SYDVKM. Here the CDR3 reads CASSFETGTGHTGELFF. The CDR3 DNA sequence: TGTGCCAGCAGTTTTGAGACCGGGACAGGGCACACCGGGGAGCTGTTTTTT.

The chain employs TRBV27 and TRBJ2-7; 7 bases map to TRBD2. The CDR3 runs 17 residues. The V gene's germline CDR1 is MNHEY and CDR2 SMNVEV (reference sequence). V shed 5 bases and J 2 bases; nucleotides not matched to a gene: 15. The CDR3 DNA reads TGTGCCAGCAGTGCAAACCGACTAGCCCTACCAGCCTACGAGCAGTACTTC. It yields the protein CASSANRLALPAYEQYF.

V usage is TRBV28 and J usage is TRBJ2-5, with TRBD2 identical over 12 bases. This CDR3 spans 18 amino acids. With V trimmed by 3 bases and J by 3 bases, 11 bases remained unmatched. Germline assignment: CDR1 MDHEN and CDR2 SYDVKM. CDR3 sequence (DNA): TGTGCCAGCAGTTTTATTACGGCGCTAGCGGGAGGGGAAGAGACCCAGTACTTC. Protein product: CASSFITALAGGEETQYF.

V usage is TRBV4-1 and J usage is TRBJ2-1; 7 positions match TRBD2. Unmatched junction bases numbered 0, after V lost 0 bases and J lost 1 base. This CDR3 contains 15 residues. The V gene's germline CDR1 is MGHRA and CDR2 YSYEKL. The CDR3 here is CASSQEGGSYNEQFF. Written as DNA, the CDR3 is TGCGCCAGCAGCCAAGAGGGGGGGTCCTACAATGAGCAGTTCTTC.

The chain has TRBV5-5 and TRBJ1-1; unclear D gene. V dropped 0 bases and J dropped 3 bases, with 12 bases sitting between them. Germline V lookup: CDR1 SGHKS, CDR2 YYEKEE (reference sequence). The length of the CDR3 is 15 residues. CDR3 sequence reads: CASSLARGLYTEAFF. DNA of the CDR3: TGTGCCAGCAGCTTGGCGCGGGGTCTGTACACTGAAGCTTTCTTT.

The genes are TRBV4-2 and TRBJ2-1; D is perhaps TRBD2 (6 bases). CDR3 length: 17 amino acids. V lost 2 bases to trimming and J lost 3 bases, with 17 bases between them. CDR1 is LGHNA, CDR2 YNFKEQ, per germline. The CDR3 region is CASSQPTSGGNYNEQFF. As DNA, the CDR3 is TGTGCCAGCAGCCAACCGACCTCTGGGGGGAACTACAATGAGCAGTTCTTC.

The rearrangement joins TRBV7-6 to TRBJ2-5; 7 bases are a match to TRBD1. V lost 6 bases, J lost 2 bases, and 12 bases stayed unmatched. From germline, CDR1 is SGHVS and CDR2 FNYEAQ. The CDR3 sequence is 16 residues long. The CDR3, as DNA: TGTGCCAGCAGAACCCGTTCGAGGGGGCTGCAAGAGACCCAGTACTTC. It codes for CASRTRSRGLQETQYF. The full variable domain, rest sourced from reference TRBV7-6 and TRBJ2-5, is GAGVSQSPRYKVTKRGQDVALRCDPISGHVSLYWYRQALGQGPEFLTYFNYEAQQDKSGLPNDRFSAERPEGSISTLTIQRTEQRDSAMYRCASRTRSRGLQETQYFGPGTRLLVL.

The CDR3 DNA sequence: TGTGCCAGCAGCCGGACTAGCGGGATCAACAATGAGCAGTTCTTC. This encodes CASSRTSGINNEQFF. The genes are TRBV2 and TRBJ2-1, with 12 bases fitting TRBD2. The CDR3 runs 15 residues. Germline V gene sequence: CDR1 SNHLY, CDR2 FYNNEI. Losses at the gene ends were 6 bases for V and 5 bases for J; bases not matched to a gene: 5.

The CDR3 DNA sequence: TGTGCCAGCCAGCGGGGGGAGGGAAACACCATATATTTT. This encodes CASQRGEGNTIYF. V gene TRBV6-1 combines with J gene TRBJ1-3; perhaps TRBD1 as D (5 bases). V was clipped by 8 bases and J by 4 bases, with 12 bases between them. The CDR3 totals 13 residues. Germline V CDR1 and CDR2: MNHNS, SASEGT.

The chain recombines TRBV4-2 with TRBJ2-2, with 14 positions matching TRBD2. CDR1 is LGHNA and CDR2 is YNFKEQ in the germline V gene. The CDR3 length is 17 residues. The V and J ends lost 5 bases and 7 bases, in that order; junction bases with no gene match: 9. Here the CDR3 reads CASSEGLAGEAVGELFF. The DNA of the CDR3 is TGTGCCAGCAGCGAGGGACTAGCGGGAGAGGCCGTCGGGGAGCTGTTTTTT.

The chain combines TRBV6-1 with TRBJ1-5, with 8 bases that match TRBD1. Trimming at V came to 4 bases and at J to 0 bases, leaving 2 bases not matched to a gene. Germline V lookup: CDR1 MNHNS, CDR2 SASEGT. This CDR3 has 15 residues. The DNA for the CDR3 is TGTGCCAGCAGTGGACAGGGGTATAGCAATCAGCCCCAGCATTTT. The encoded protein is CASSGQGYSNQPQHF.

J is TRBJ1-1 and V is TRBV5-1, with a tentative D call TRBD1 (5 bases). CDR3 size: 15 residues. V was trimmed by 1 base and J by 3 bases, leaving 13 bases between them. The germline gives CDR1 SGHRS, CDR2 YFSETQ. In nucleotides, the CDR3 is TGCGCCAGCAGCTTGTACAGCGCGGGGGACACTGAAGCTTTCTTT. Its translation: CASSLYSAGDTEAFF.

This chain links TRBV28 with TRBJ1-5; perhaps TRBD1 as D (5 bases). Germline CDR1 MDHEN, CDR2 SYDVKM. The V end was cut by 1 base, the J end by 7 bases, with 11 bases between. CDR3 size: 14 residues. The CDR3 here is CASSLFGGGQPQHF. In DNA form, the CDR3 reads TGTGCCAGCAGTTTATTCGGGGGAGGCCAGCCCCAGCATTTT.

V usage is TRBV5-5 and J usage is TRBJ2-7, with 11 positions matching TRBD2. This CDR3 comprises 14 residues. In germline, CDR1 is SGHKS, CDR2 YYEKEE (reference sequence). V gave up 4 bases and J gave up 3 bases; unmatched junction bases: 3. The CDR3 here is CASSKLAGVYEQYF. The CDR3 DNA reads TGTGCCAGCAGCAAACTAGCGGGAGTCTACGAGCAGTACTTC.

In DNA form, the CDR3 reads TGCGCCAGCAGTGAGTCTGAGGGTGTTAATCCCTACGAGCAGTACTTC. Its protein is CASSESEGVNPYEQYF. V and J are TRBV10-1 and TRBJ2-7; D is possibly TRBD2 (5 bases). The CDR3 is made up of 16 amino acids. With 0 bases removed from V and 2 bases from J, the gap between germline ends came to 14 bases. Per germline, CDR1 WNHNN and CDR2 SYGVQD (reference sequence).

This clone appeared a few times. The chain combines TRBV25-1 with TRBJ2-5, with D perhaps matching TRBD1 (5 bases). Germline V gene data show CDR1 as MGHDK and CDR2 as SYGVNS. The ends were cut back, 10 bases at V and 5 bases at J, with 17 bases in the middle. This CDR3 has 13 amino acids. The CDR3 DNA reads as TGTGCCACCTCCAGGGCTCAAGGGGAGACCCAGTACTTC. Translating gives CATSRAQGETQYF.

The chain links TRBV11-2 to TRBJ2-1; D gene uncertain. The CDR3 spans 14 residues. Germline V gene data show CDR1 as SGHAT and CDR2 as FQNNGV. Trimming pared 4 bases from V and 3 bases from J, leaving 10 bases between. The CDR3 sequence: CASSSDWIYNEQFF. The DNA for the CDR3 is TGTGCCAGCAGCTCCGACTGGATCTACAATGAGCAGTTCTTC.

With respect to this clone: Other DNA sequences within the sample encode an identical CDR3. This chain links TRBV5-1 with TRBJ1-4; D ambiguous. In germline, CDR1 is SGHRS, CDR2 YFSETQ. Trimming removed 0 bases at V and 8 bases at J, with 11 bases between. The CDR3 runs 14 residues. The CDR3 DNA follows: TGCGCCAGCAGCTTGGGCGCGAGGGAGGAAAAACTGTTTTTT. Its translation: CASSLGAREEKLFF.

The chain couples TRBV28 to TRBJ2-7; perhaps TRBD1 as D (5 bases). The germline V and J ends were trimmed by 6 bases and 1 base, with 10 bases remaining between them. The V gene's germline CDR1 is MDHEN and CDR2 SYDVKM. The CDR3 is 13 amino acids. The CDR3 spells CASRSYRSYEQYF. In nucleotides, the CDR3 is TGTGCCAGCAGATCCTACAGGTCCTACGAGCAGTACTTC.

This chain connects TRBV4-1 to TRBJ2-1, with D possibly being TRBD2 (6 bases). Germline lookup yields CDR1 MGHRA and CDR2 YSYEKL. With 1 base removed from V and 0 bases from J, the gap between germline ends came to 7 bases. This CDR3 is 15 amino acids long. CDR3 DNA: TGCGCCAGCAGCCAAGGTAGCGGCTCCTACAATGAGCAGTTCTTC. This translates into CASSQGSGSYNEQFF.

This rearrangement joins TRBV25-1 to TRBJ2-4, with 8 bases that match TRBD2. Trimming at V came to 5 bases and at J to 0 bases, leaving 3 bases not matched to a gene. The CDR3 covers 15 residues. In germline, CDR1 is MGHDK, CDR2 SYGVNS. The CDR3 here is CASSTSGLAKNIQYF. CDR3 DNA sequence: TGTGCCAGCAGTACTAGCGGATTAGCCAAAAACATTCAGTACTTC.

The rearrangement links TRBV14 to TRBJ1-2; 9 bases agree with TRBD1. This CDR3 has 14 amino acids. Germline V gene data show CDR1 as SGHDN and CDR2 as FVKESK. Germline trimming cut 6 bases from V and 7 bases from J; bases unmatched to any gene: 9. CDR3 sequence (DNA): TGTGCCAGCAGTCTAAACAGGGGGCTGAGTGGCTACACCTTC. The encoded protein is CASSLNRGLSGYTF.

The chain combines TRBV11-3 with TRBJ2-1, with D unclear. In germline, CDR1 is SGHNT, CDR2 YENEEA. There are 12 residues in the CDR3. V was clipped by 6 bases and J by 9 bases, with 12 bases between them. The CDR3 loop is CASSYPEAEQFF. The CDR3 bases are TGTGCCAGCAGTTATCCCGAAGCTGAGCAGTTCTTC.

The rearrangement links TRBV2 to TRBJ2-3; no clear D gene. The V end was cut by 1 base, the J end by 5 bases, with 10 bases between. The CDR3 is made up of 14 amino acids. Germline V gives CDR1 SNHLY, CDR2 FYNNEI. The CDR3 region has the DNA TGTGCCAGCAGTGAAGGTAGACACATAGATACGCAGTATTTT. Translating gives CASSEGRHIDTQYF.